Following are 8 T cell receptor beta chains from one sample sequenced in a study of blood T cell repertoires in COVID-19. Assay used: immunoSEQ multiplex PCR; TCRdb lists only in-frame clones, some missing. This table has around 300,000 clones, around 87% appearing once. Sequencing was carried out using PBMCs or T cells enriched from blood (not recorded which). The receptors originated from a woman in her twenties or thirties who had recovered from COVID-19.

The chain has TRBV2 and TRBJ1-4, with 9 bases lining up with TRBD1. After removal of 6 bases from V and 8 bases from J, the junction contained 4 bases not matched to a gene. CDR3 length: 13 residues. Germline lookup yields CDR1 SNHLY and CDR2 FYNNEI. This chain's CDR3 is CASRRDREEKLFF. The CDR3 DNA reads as TGTGCCAGCAGGCGGGACAGGGAGGAAAAACTGTTTTTT.

The V and J genes are TRBV5-6 and TRBJ1-5; 8 bases map to TRBD1. Germline V CDR1 and CDR2: SGHDT, YYEEEE. The CDR3 totals 16 residues. V shed 4 bases and J 6 bases; nucleotides not matched to a gene: 12. Here the CDR3 reads CASSQSGQGVGQPQHF. CDR3 sequence (DNA): TGTGCCAGCAGCCAATCCGGACAGGGTGTCGGTCAGCCCCAGCATTTT.

The DNA for the CDR3 is TGCGCCAGCAGCCAAAGCGGGCAACCAAGCTATGGCTACACCTTC. Protein: CASSQSGQPSYGYTF. The chain uses TRBV4-1 and TRBJ1-2; D not certain. Germline V gene lookup returns CDR1 MGHRA and CDR2 YSYEKL. CDR3 size: 15 residues. Trimming removed 2 bases from V and 4 bases from J, with 14 bases in between.

The chain couples TRBV28 to TRBJ1-1; no firm D call. Trimming left V 6 bases short and J 3 bases short, with 11 bases between. From germline, CDR1 is MDHEN and CDR2 SYDVKM. The CDR3 extends over 13 amino acids. The CDR3 sequence: CASRGGLYTEAFF. The CDR3 DNA reads TGTGCCAGCAGGGGAGGGCTGTACACTGAAGCTTTCTTT.

V usage is TRBV25-1 and J usage is TRBJ1-2, with 7 bases lining up with TRBD1. Germline V gene lookup returns CDR1 MGHDK and CDR2 SYGVNS. Trimming removed 5 bases from V and 8 bases from J; junction bases left unmatched: 8. The CDR3 spans 13 residues. The CDR3 is CASSTRTGGGYTF. The DNA for the CDR3 is TGTGCCAGCAGTACCCGGACAGGCGGGGGCTACACCTTC.

This chain links TRBV19 with TRBJ2-2; the D is unclear. Germline V gives CDR1 LNHDA, CDR2 SQIVND (reference sequence). The CDR3 totals 14 residues. V was shortened by 3 bases and J by 4 bases, with 9 bases between the two germline ends. In DNA, the CDR3 is TGTGCCAGTAGTATTCAGGCAGGCACCGGGGAGCTGTTTTTT. The encoded protein is CASSIQAGTGELFF.

The chain has TRBV28 and TRBJ1-5; D possibly corresponds to TRBD1 (5 bases). Trimming pared 6 bases from V and 0 bases from J, leaving 15 bases between. Germline-derived CDR1 and CDR2 are MDHEN and SYDVKM. CDR3 length: 16 amino acids. CDR3 loop: CASSSGTGASNQPQHF. Written as DNA, the CDR3 is TGTGCCAGCAGCTCAGGAACAGGAGCTAGCAATCAGCCCCAGCATTTT.

The chain combines TRBV6-5 with TRBJ1-6; 7 bases are shared with TRBD1. V shed 6 bases and J 5 bases; nucleotides not matched to a gene: 4. The CDR3 spans 14 residues. CDR1 is MNHEY and CDR2 is SVGAGI in the germline V gene. The CDR3, as DNA: TGTGCCAGCAGCCGGGACAGTAATAATTCACCCCTCCACTTT. It specifies CASSRDSNNSPLHF.